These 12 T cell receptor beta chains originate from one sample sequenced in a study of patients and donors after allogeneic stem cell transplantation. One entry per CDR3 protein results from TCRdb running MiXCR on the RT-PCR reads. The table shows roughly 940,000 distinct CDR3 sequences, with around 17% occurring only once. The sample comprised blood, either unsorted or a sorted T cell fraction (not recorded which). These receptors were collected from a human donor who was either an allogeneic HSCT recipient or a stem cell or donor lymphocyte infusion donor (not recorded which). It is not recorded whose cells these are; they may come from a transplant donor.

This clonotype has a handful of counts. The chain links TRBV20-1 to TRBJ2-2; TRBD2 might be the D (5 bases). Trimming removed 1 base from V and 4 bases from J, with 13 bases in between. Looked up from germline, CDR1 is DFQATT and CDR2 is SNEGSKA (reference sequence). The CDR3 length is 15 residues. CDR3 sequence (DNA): TGCAGTGCTAGAGCACCCCGGAGGAGCACCGGGGAGCTGTTTTTT. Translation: CSARAPRRSTGELFF.

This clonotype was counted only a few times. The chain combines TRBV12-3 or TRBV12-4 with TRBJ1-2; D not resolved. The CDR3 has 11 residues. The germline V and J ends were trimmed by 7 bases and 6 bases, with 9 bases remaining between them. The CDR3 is CASILGNGYTF. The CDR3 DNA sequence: TGTGCCAGCATTCTGGGGAATGGCTACACCTTC.

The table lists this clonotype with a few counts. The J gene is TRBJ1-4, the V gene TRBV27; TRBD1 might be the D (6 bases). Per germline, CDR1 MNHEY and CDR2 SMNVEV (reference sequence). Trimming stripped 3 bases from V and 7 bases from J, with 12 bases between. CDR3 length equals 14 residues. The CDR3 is CASSFEGGPEKLFF. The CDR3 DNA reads TGTGCCAGCAGTTTCGAGGGGGGACCTGAAAAACTGTTTTTT.

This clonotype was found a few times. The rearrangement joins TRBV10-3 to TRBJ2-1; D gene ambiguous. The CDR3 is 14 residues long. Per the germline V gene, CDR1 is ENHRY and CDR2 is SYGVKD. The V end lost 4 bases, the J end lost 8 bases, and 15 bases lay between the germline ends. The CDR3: CAISALGETDEQFF. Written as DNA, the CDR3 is TGTGCCATCAGTGCCTTGGGTGAAACCGATGAGCAGTTCTTC.

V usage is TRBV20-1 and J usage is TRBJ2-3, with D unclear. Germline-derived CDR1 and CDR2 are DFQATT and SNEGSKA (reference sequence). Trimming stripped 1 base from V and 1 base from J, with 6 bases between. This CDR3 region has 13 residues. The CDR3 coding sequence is TGCAGTGCTAGAGGGTGGGGCACAGATACGCAGTATTTT. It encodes CSARGWGTDTQYF.

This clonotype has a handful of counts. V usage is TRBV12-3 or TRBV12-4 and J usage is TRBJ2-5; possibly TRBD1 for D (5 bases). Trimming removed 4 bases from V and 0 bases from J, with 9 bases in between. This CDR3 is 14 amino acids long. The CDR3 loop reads CASSSDKYQETQYF. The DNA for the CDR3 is TGTGCCAGCAGTTCGGACAAGTACCAAGAGACCCAGTACTTC.

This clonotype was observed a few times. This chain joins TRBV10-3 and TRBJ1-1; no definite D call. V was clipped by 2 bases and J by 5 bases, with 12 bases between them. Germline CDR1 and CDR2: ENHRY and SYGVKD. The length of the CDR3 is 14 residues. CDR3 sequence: CAISEPRWGTEAFF. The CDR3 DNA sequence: TGTGCCATCAGTGAGCCCAGGTGGGGAACTGAAGCTTTCTTT.

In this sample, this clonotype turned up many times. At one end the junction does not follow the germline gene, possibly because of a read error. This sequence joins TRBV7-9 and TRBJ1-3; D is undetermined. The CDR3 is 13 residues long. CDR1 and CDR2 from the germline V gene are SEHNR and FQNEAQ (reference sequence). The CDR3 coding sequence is TGCGCCAGCAGCTTGGATTCAGGAAACACCATATATTTT. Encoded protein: CASSLDSGNTIYF.

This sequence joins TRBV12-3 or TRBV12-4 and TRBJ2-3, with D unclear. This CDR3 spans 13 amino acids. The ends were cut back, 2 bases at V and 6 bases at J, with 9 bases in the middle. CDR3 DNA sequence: TGTGCCAGCAGTTTAAGAAGTGGGGATACGCAGTATTTT. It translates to CASSLRSGDTQYF.

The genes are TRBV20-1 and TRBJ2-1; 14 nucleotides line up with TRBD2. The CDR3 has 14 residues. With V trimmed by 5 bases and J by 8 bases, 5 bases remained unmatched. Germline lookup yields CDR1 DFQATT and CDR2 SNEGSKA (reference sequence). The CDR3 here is CSAYGLAGGYEQFF. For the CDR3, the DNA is TGCAGTGCTTACGGACTAGCGGGGGGTTATGAGCAGTTCTTC.

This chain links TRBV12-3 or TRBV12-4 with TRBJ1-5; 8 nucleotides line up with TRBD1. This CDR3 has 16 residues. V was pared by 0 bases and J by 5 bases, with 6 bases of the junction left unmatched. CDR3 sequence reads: CASSLARQGADQPQHF. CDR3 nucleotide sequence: TGTGCCAGCAGTTTAGCTCGGCAGGGGGCTGATCAGCCCCAGCATTTT.

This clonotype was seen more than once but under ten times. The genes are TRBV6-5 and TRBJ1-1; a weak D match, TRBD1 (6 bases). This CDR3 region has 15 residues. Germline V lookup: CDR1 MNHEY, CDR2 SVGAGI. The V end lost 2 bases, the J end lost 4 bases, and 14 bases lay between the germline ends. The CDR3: CASSYLRGAATEAFF. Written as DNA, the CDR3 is TGTGCCAGCAGTTACCTTCGGGGGGCGGCCACTGAAGCTTTCTTT.